The 15 T cell receptor beta chains below were found in one sample sequenced in a study of CD8 T cells in ankylosing spondylitis. Study conclusions and caveats: Made up of about eight highly homologous variants, a TCR beta motif appeared characteristic of ankylosing spondylitis blood.

TCRdb processed the 5' RACE reads anew with MiXCR; each CDR3 protein has one entry. The data show about 390,000 distinct CDR3 sequences, with 20% to 25% seen just once and about a sixth held by the top ten. No antigen has been identified for these receptors. Sequencing was done on a sample of blood, either unsorted or a sorted T cell fraction (not recorded which). All receptors come from a male donor with ankylosing spondylitis.

This sequence joins TRBV4-2 and TRBJ2-5, with TRBD2 matching over 9 bases. The V and J ends lost 0 bases and 2 bases, in that order; junction bases with no gene match: 16. This CDR3 contains 20 residues. Germline V gene sequence: CDR1 LGHNA, CDR2 YNFKEQ. The CDR3 bases are TGTGCCAGCAGCCAAGATCCCCCGGCTAGCGGGATGTCTGGACAAGAGACCCAGTACTTC. As protein: CASSQDPPASGMSGQETQYF.

The chain is built from TRBV7-2 and TRBJ1-1; the match to TRBD1 covers 9 bases. This CDR3 region has 16 residues. The V segment lost 1 base and the J segment 7 bases; nucleotides outside the gene matches: 10. In germline, CDR1 is SGHTA, CDR2 FQGNSA. The CDR3 nucleotides read TGTGCCAGCAGCTTAGTGGGACAGGGTGATATTGGTGAAGCTTTCTTT. This translates into CASSLVGQGDIGEAFF.

J is TRBJ1-6 and V is TRBV7-2; TRBD1 agrees at 8 bases. V lost 4 bases to trimming and J lost 1 base; unmatched junction nucleotides: 3. There are 16 residues in the CDR3. Germline V gene sequence: CDR1 SGHTA, CDR2 FQGNSA. The CDR3 sequence is CASSSDRGSYNSPLHF. CDR3 sequence (DNA): TGTGCCAGCAGCTCCGACAGGGGATCCTATAATTCACCCCTCCACTTT.

This clonotype was observed a handful of times. V gene TRBV11-1 combines with J gene TRBJ2-7; D is possibly TRBD2 (6 bases). Trimming took 1 base from V and 0 from J, leaving 13 bases between them. The germline V gene encodes CDR1 SGHAT and CDR2 FQDESV (reference sequence). The CDR3 covers 16 residues. The DNA for the CDR3 is TGTGCCAGCAGCTTAGGACCTCCTAGCGACTCCTACGAGCAGTACTTC. It translates to CASSLGPPSDSYEQYF.

This clonotype was counted ten times or more. The gene calls are TRBV11-2 and TRBJ2-4; TRBD2 might be the D (5 bases). The CDR3 has 14 residues. Looked up from germline, CDR1 is SGHAT and CDR2 is FQNNGV. The ends were cut back, 3 bases at V and 4 bases at J, with 10 bases in the middle. The CDR3 DNA is TGTGCCAGCAGCTTTTCCCCGGGGAAAAACATTCAGTACTTC. Its translation is CASSFSPGKNIQYF.

The count of this clonotype is one. V gene TRBV20-1 combines with J gene TRBJ2-5; 7 bases are a match to TRBD2. Looked up from germline, CDR1 is DFQATT and CDR2 is SNEGSKA (reference sequence). V dropped 1 base and J dropped 1; count of bases not matched to a gene: 9. CDR3 size: 16 residues. This CDR3 reads CSARGGTGTTQETQYF. The CDR3, as DNA: TGCAGTGCTAGAGGGGGTACCGGGACTACCCAAGAGACCCAGTACTTC.

This clonotype has at least ten counts. V is TRBV12-3 or TRBV12-4 and J is TRBJ2-1; 14 nucleotides agree with TRBD2. The V and J ends lost 5 bases and 9 bases, in that order; junction bases with no gene match: 6. This CDR3 is built from 15 residues. CDR3 residues: CASSPTSGRASEQFF. CDR3 DNA: TGTGCCAGCAGTCCGACTAGCGGGAGGGCCTCTGAGCAGTTCTTC.

The sample holds a few counts of this clonotype. Here the CDR3 reads CSVEEGGLLQYF. The CDR3, as DNA: TGCAGCGTTGAAGAGGGGGGACTACTTCAGTACTTC. The chain combines TRBV29-1 with TRBJ2-4; 7 bases line up with TRBD2. V shed 0 bases, J shed 11 bases, and the junction held 4 bases outside the gene matches. CDR3 length: 12 residues. Germline assignment: CDR1 SQVTM and CDR2 ANQGSEA. Together with reference TRBV29-1 and TRBJ2-4, the CDR3 gives the full variable domain: SAVISQKPSRDICQRGTSLTIQCQVDSQVTMMFWYRQQPGQSLTLIATANQGSEATYESGFVIDKFPISRPNLTFSTLTVSNMSPEDSSIYLCSVEEGGLLQYFGAGTRLSVL.

This clonotype was seen many times. This chain connects TRBV2 to TRBJ1-2; TRBD1 is a possible D gene (5 bases). The CDR3 consists of 13 residues. Trimming took off 8 bases at V and 2 bases at J, with 12 bases between the two ends. Per the germline V gene, CDR1 is SNHLY and CDR2 is FYNNEI. CDR3 sequence reads: CASAQGRNYGYTF. CDR3 in DNA: TGTGCCAGCGCTCAGGGTAGGAACTATGGCTACACCTTC.

This clonotype was seen a handful of times. The chain has TRBV10-3 and TRBJ2-2, with unresolved D. The CDR3 is made up of 15 amino acids. V lost 6 bases, J lost 0 bases, and 11 bases lay in between. Germline V gene sequence: CDR1 ENHRY, CDR2 SYGVKD. The CDR3 loop reads CAISYSNSNTGELFF. Here the CDR3 DNA reads TGTGCCATCAGCTACAGCAATTCGAACACCGGGGAGCTGTTTTTT.

The chain couples TRBV12-3 or TRBV12-4 to TRBJ1-5; D remains ambiguous. The CDR3 has 15 amino acids. Trimming took off 5 bases at V and 4 bases at J, with 15 bases between the two ends. For the CDR3, the DNA is TGTGCCAGCAGTCGGCGGGGTCCCCAGAATCAGCCCCAGCATTTT. It translates to CASSRRGPQNQPQHF.

This clonotype was detected only a few times. The chain links TRBV7-3 to TRBJ1-5, with TRBD1 matching 7 bases. This CDR3 region has 16 residues. V lost 7 bases to trimming and J lost 5 bases; unmatched junction nucleotides: 14. The V gene's germline CDR1 is SGHTA and CDR2 FQGTGA. The CDR3 loop reads CASNLRGTGLYQPQHF. CDR3 sequence (DNA): TGTGCCAGCAACCTCAGGGGGACGGGACTTTATCAGCCCCAGCATTTT.

The rearrangement uses TRBV5-1 and TRBJ1-4; D remains unclear. Looked up from germline, CDR1 is SGHRS and CDR2 is YFSETQ. With 4 bases removed from V and 8 bases from J, the gap between germline ends came to 12 bases. This CDR3 comprises 13 residues. The CDR3: CASSPNIDEKLFF. As DNA, the CDR3 is TGCGCCAGCAGCCCAAACATCGACGAAAAACTGTTTTTT.

This chain links TRBV18 with TRBJ2-1; TRBD2 aligns across 8 bases. Germline CDR1 reads KGHSH; CDR2 reads LQKENI. Trimming took 0 bases from V and 2 from J; bases not matched to a gene: 3. The CDR3 covers 16 residues. CDR3 sequence reads: CASSPPVGRAYNEQFF. For the CDR3, the DNA is TGTGCCAGCTCACCACCGGTCGGGAGGGCCTACAATGAGCAGTTCTTC.

This clonotype was counted between two and nine times. This chain connects TRBV9 to TRBJ2-1; possible D gene TRBD1, 6 bases. This CDR3 comprises 15 residues. Germline loops: CDR1 SGDLS, CDR2 YYNGEE. Trimming took off 4 bases at V and 5 bases at J, with 16 bases between the two ends. The CDR3 is CASSPRQDLNNEQFF. CDR3 in DNA: TGTGCCAGCAGCCCCCGACAGGACCTCAACAATGAGCAGTTCTTC.